Listed below are T cell receptor beta chains from one sample, sequenced in a study of blood T cell repertoires in COVID-19. Some clones are missing from TCRdb's copy, which holds only in-frame ones; the method was immunoSEQ multiplex PCR. The sample shows 65,000 or so clones, 80% to 90% of them seen only once. The specimen sequenced was peripheral blood. These receptors were taken from an elderly man with acute or convalescent COVID-19. Both conserved end residues are part of each CDR3. A D gene is named only where the DNA matches it firmly. Some rows have no size entry. The others give once, few or many, or a class for an expanded clone.

CDR3 DNA,CDR3 protein,V gene,D gene,J gene,CDR3 length,clone size
TGTGCCAGCAGCCGACAGGCGAGTGGCTATGGCTACACCTTC,CASSRQASGYGYTF,TRBV16,-,TRBJ1-2,14,-
TGTGCCAGCAGCTTGGATAGCGGAGCCTACAATGAGCAGTTCTTC,CASSLDSGAYNEQFF,TRBV5-4,-,TRBJ2-1,15,-
TGTGCCAGCGGCCATAGCCCCTACGAGCAGTACTTC,CASGHSPYEQYF,TRBV12-3/TRBV12-4,-,TRBJ2-7,12,once
TGTGCCAGCAGACTAGCGGGGGGGCTTGAGACCCAGTACTTC,CASRLAGGLETQYF,TRBV6-5,TRBD2,TRBJ2-5,14,few
TGTGCCAGCAGGACTGGACCGGGACAGGTTAATGAAAAACTGTTTTTT,CASRTGPGQVNEKLFF,TRBV27,TRBD1,TRBJ1-4,16,-
TGTGCCAGCAGCGCTGACAGAAACTATGGCTACACCTTC,CASSADRNYGYTF,TRBV11-2,-,TRBJ1-2,13,-
TGTGCCACCAGTGATTTAAGGGCGGGGACTAACGAAAAACTGTTTTTT,CATSDLRAGTNEKLFF,TRBV24-1,-,TRBJ1-4,16,-
TGTGCCAGTAGATATGGGCAGGGGGCTGCGGGAAACACCATATATTTT,CASRYGQGAAGNTIYF,TRBV19,TRBD1,TRBJ1-3,16,-
TGCGCCAGCAGCCAAGCTGGCAGGGCGCAGTATTTT,CASSQAGRAQYF,TRBV4-1,-,TRBJ2-3,12,-
TGTGCCAGCAGCTTAGTTGGGCCGAAAAAGGGGGCCTCCTACGAGCAGTACTTC,CASSLVGPKKGASYEQYF,TRBV7-6,TRBD1,TRBJ2-7,18,few
TGTGCCAGCACCATGGACAGGATCTCGAACACTGAAGCTTTCTTT,CASTMDRISNTEAFF,TRBV2,TRBD1,TRBJ1-1,15,-
TGTGCCAGCAGCCAAGCCGGAGGGTTACTCTCCTATAATTCACCCCTCCACTTT,CASSQAGGLLSYNSPLHF,TRBV4-2,-,TRBJ1-6,18,-
TGTGCCAGCTTGGGCGGGGGGCAAGAGACCCAGTACTTC,CASLGGGQETQYF,TRBV12-3/TRBV12-4,TRBD2,TRBJ2-5,13,-
TGTGCCAGCAGTCCACAGAGAAAGAACACTGAAGCTTTCTTT,CASSPQRKNTEAFF,TRBV6-5,-,TRBJ1-1,14,few
TGTGCCAGCAGCGTAGCCGGGACAGGGCTCTATGGCTACACCTTC,CASSVAGTGLYGYTF,TRBV9,TRBD1,TRBJ1-2,15,-
TGTGCCAGCAGTTCGGGACTCTTAGAACATTCACCCCTCCACTTT,CASSSGLLEHSPLHF,TRBV27,-,TRBJ1-6,15,-
TGTGCCAGCAGCGTAGCTTCGGGTACTGAAGCTTTCTTT,CASSVASGTEAFF,TRBV9,-,TRBJ1-1,13,-
TGTGCCAGCAGCCGTCAGACAGGGGGCGTGGGGGAGCTGTTTTTT,CASSRQTGGVGELFF,TRBV7-8,TRBD1,TRBJ2-2,15,-
TGCGCCAGCAGCCAAGCCACAGGGGGCGCGAATTCACCCCTCCACTTT,CASSQATGGANSPLHF,TRBV4-1,TRBD1,TRBJ1-6,16,-
TGTGCCAGCAGTAACCGACAGGGGGCAGGGGAGACCCAGTACTTC,CASSNRQGAGETQYF,TRBV6-5,TRBD1,TRBJ2-5,15,-
TGTGCCAGCAGCTTAGGATACGGCTACGAGCAGTACTTC,CASSLGYGYEQYF,TRBV7-9,-,TRBJ2-7,13,-
TGTGCCAGCAGCCAAGCCTCAGGGTGGGGCGGGGCAAGCTCCTACGAGCAGTACTTC,CASSQASGWGGASSYEQYF,TRBV4-2,-,TRBJ2-7,19,-
TGTGCCAGCAGCTTTGGGACTTCCACAGATACGCAGTATTTT,CASSFGTSTDTQYF,TRBV11-3,-,TRBJ2-3,14,once
TGTGCCAGTAGACAGGACAGAAACTATGGCTACACCTTC,CASRQDRNYGYTF,TRBV19,-,TRBJ1-2,13,-
TGTGCCAGCAGCCAAGAAGCAGGGGAGTTAAGGACTAATGAAAAACTGTTTTTT,CASSQEAGELRTNEKLFF,TRBV3-1/TRBV3-2,-,TRBJ1-4,18,-
TGTGCCAGTACCCCGACCTCAGGGTATCTCACTGAAGCTTTCTTT,CASTPTSGYLTEAFF,TRBV19,-,TRBJ1-1,15,-
TGCGCCAGCCGAATGGAGGGGACGGACGGAAACACCATATATTTT,CASRMEGTDGNTIYF,TRBV5-1,-,TRBJ1-3,15,-
TGTGCCACCAGCAGGGGGAGGGGGACAGGGGCGGTCACTGAAGCTTTCTTT,CATSRGRGTGAVTEAFF,TRBV15,TRBD1,TRBJ1-1,17,-
TGTGCCAGCAGTGAGGGGACAGGGTACAATGAGCAGTTCTTC,CASSEGTGYNEQFF,TRBV2,TRBD1,TRBJ2-1,14,few
TGCGCCAGCAAGGGGGGGGCGCAGGGCACAGATACGCAGTATTTT,CASKGGAQGTDTQYF,TRBV5-1,-,TRBJ2-3,15,few
TGCAGCGCTACGGGGGTTGAAGCTTTCTTT,CSATGVEAFF,TRBV29-1,-,TRBJ1-1,10,once
TGTGCCAGCAGCTTCAACAGGGGGCTTGGGAATCAGCCCCAGCATTTT,CASSFNRGLGNQPQHF,TRBV5-6,TRBD1,TRBJ1-5,16,-
TGTGCCAGCAGCTTTCGGGACAGGAGCTCTGGAAACACCATATATTTT,CASSFRDRSSGNTIYF,TRBV5-6,TRBD1,TRBJ1-3,16,few
TGTGCCAGCAGCCCGACCGGGACAGAAAAACTGTTTTTT,CASSPTGTEKLFF,TRBV9,-,TRBJ1-4,13,-
TGTGCCAGTAGTATCGCGGGACCCAATAAGTGGGGCTACACCTTC,CASSIAGPNKWGYTF,TRBV19,-,TRBJ1-2,15,once
TGCAGTGCAAGTACAGGTTTTAATGAAAAACTGTTTTTT,CSASTGFNEKLFF,TRBV20-1,-,TRBJ1-4,13,few
TGTGCCAGCAGCTTGGCGGGCGCGCAAGGGGTCTATGGCTACACCTTC,CASSLAGAQGVYGYTF,TRBV5-6,-,TRBJ1-2,16,-
TGCGCCAGCAGCTTCCTCTTCGGCAGACAGGGGGGAGGCTACGAGCAGTACTTC,CASSFLFGRQGGGYEQYF,TRBV5-1,TRBD1,TRBJ2-7,18,once